This T cell receptor (beta chain) was captured by sequencing in a study of blood T cells in healthy people across ages (dated by TCRdb to 2014 to 2015). Regarding the research as a whole: In model experiments, template switching captured roughly one uniquely barcoded TCR beta cDNA molecule for every two T cells. The study measured age-related changes in TCR beta repertoire diversity using deep sequencing normalized with unique cDNA molecular identifiers. The study analyzed two additional independent replicas of 1 million unique cDNA reads from the same blood draw for two donors, one aged 18 to 29 and one aged 80 or older. To avoid experimental bias, donors of different ages were distributed randomly across sequencing lanes. Four age groups were formed from the donors: young (average approximately 15 years), middle-aged (approximately 42), aged (under 70) and long-lived (about 80). The paper's findings and limits, for the study overall: Compared with the aged group, the long-lived group had more naive CD4+ T cells, fewer expanded clones and increased TCR diversity, suggesting age selection. The percentage of naive T cells measured by flow cytometry correlated strongly with observed TCR beta diversity. Because profiling used bulk unsorted PBMCs, naive and antigen-experienced compartments could not be compared conclusively. Observed TCR beta diversity per million T cells fell roughly linearly with age, and a significant reduction was already apparent by age roughly 41. Because the CMV infection status of the donors was unknown, age-related changes in expanded clonotypes may potentially have been confounded. Estimates of total diversity from one million sequenced T cells were regarded as lower bounds and underestimates.

The CDR3 measures 14 amino acids from cysteine to phenylalanine. Left in the record is the CDR3 DNA by itself, 42 bases read in frame from the first base. CDR1 and CDR2 are read off the germline V gene as SGHRS and YFSETQ. V has 2 bases trimmed and J has 6 bases trimmed; junction bases matching no gene number 7. The protocol used for the library was 5' RACE. The instrument was an Illumina HiSeq 2500. A second about 7 to 11 cycle PCR used a sample-barcoded 5' primer and a J-beta primer mix. A template-switch 5' adaptor carrying 12 random nucleotides introduced a unique molecular identifier onto each TCR beta cDNA molecule. At least 2.5 million CDR3-containing paired-end reads were obtained from each sample. First-strand cDNA was synthesized from all RNA with the Mint cDNA synthesis kit, primed by a TRBC-specific oligonucleotide. After uracil-DNA glycosylase treatment, a first 18-cycle PCR used universal primers M1SS and BC2_uni_R on all cDNA. Regarding the original processing steps: Normalization of each sample was performed by random selection of 1 million high-quality reads, each carrying a distinct molecular identifier. Reads with shared molecular identifiers were discarded instead of being binned into consensus sequences. MiTCR, with a Q25 quality threshold and the strictest error-elimination algorithm, was used for CDR3 identification, clonotype clustering and error correction. A nonparametric unseen species model with Euler transformation was used to estimate a lower bound on total TCR beta diversity. TCRdb handled the public reads itself, with Q25 trimming in fastp and clone calling in MiXCR, and kept productive beta chains. When rows share a CDR3 protein, they turn into one entry using the most common DNA and genes. It is TCRdb's table, rather than the study itself, that gives the V and J calls and clone size. The sample table lists more than 1.4 million distinct CDR3 sequences, around 42% of them with a count of one. The ten top clones hold 7.9% of the sample.

Notes on this clonotype: Its binding antigen is unknown. No much larger clone is present one base from it, and per-base qualities are unavailable.

Systemically healthy Caucasian individuals from Russia, some 36 in total and aged roughly 6 to 95 years, were included as donors. Each donor gave ten milliliters of peripheral blood, drawn into EDTA-treated Vacutainer tubes. PBMCs were isolated by Ficoll-Paque density-gradient centrifugation, with at least 6 million obtained per sample. Total RNA was extracted from PBMCs with Trizol reagent, with at least 5 micrograms obtained per sample. For every donor, flow cytometry on a PBMC aliquot measured the percentage of naive CD45RAhigh/CD27high T cells. This receptor chain uses TRBV5-1 and TRBJ2-5, with 7 central nucleotides matching TRBD2. Source material: blood. The receptor was isolated from a woman under 30 in good health. The CDR3 amino acid sequence is: CASSFNDGGKTQYF. The DNA sequence is as follows: TGCGCCAGCAGCTTCAATGACGGGGGGAAGACCCAGTACTTC.